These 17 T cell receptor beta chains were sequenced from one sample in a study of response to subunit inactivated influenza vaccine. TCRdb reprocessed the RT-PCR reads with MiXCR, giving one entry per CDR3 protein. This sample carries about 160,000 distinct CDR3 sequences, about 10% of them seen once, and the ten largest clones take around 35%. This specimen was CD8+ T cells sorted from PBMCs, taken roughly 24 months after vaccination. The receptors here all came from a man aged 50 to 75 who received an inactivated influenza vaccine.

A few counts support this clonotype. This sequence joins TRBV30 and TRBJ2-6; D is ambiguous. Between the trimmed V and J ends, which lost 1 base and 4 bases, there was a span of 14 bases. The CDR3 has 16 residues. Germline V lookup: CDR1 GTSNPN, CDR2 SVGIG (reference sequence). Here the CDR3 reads CAWSASPGAGANVLTF. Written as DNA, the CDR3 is TGTGCCTGGAGTGCCTCCCCAGGCGCCGGGGCCAACGTCCTGACTTTC.

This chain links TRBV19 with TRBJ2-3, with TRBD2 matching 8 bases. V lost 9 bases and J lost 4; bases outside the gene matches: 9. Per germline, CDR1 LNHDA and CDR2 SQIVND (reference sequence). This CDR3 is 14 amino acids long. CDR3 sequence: CASREREWSDTQYF. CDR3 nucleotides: TGTGCCAGCAGAGAGCGGGAGTGGTCAGATACGCAGTATTTT.

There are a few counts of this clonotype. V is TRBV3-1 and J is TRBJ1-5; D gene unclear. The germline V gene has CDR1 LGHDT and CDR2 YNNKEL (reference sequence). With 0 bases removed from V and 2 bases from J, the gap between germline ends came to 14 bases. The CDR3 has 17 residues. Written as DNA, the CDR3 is TGTGCCAGCAGCCAAGATTACGCGGGGTGGGGCAATCAGCCCCAGCATTTT. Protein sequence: CASSQDYAGWGNQPQHF.

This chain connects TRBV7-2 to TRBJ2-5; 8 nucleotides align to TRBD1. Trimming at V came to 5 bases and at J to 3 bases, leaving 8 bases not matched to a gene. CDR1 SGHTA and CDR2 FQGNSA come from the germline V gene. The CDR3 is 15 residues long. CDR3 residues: CASSQDRDWEETQYF. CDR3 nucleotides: TGTGCCAGCAGCCAGGACAGGGACTGGGAAGAGACCCAGTACTTC.

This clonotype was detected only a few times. CDR3 sequence (DNA): TGCGCCAGCAGCTTGGCTTTTCTAGCGGGGATCAATGAGCAGTTCTTC. Encoded protein: CASSLAFLAGINEQFF. The chain combines TRBV5-1 with TRBJ2-1; 9 bases are shared with TRBD2. CDR1 and CDR2 (germline): SGHRS, YFSETQ. This CDR3 comprises 16 residues. V lost 0 bases, J lost 6 bases, and 7 bases stayed unmatched.

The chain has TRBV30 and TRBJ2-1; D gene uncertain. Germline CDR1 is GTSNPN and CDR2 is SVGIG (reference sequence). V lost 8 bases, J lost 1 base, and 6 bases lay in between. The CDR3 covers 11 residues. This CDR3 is CAGWSYNEQFF. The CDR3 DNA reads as TGTGCCGGCTGGTCCTACAATGAGCAGTTCTTC.

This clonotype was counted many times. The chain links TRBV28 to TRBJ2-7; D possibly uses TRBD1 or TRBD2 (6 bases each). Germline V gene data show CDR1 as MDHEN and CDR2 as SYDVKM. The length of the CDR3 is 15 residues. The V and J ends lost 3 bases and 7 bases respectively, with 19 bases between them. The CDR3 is CASSFRLGGPREQYF. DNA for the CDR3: TGTGCCAGCAGTTTTAGGTTGGGGGGCCCGAGGGAGCAGTACTTC.

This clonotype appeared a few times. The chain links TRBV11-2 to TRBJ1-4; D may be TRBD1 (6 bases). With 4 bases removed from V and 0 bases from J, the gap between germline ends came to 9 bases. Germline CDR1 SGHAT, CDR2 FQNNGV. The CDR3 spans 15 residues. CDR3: CASSSTGTTNEKLFF. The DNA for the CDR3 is TGTGCCAGCAGCTCCACAGGGACAACTAATGAAAAACTGTTTTTT.

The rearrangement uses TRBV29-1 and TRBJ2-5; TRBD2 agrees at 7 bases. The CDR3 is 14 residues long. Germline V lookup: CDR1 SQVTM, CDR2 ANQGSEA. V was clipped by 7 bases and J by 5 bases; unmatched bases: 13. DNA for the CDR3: TGCAGCGCACAGCGCTCTCGGGGAGGGGAGACCCAGTACTTC. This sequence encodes CSAQRSRGGETQYF.

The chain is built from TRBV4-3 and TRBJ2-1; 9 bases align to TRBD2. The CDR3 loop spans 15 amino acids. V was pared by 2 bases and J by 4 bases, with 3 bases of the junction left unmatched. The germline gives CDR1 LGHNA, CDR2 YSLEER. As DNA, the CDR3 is TGCGCCAGCAGCCAAACGACTAGCGGATACAATGAGCAGTTCTTC. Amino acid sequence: CASSQTTSGYNEQFF.

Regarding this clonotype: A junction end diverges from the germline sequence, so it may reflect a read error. This CDR3 reads CASSQGVTLDRFNERLFF. In nucleotides, the CDR3 is TGCGCCAGCAGCCAAGGGGTCACCCTCGACAGATTTAATGAAAGACTGTTTTTT. The rearrangement links TRBV4-3 to TRBJ1-4; D is perhaps TRBD1 (5 bases). Looked up from germline, CDR1 is LGHNA and CDR2 is YSLEER. This CDR3 has 18 residues.

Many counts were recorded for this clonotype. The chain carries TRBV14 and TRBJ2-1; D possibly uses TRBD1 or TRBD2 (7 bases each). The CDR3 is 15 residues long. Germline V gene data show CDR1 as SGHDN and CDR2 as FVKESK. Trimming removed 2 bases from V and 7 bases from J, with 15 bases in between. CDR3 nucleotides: TGTGCCAGCAGCCAATGGGAGGGGGCCTGGAATGAGCAGTTCTTC. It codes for CASSQWEGAWNEQFF. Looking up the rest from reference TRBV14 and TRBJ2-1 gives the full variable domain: EAGVTQFPSHSVIEKGQTVTLRCDPISGHDNLYWYRRVMGKEIKFLLHFVKESKQDESGMPNNRFLAERTGGTYSTLKVQPAELEDSGVYFCASSQWEGAWNEQFFGPGTRLTVL.

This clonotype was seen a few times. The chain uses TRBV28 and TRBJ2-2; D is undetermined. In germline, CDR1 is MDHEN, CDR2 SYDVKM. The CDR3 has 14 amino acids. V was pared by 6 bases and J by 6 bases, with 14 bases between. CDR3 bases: TGTGCCAGCAGGGATGTGGGTGGCGCCGGGGAGCTGTTTTTT. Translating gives CASRDVGGAGELFF.

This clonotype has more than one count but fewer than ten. CDR3 nucleotide sequence: TGTGCCACCCCCGTCGTGAGGACCGGGGAGCTGTTTTTT. Protein sequence: CATPVVRTGELFF. The chain joins TRBV24-1 to TRBJ2-2, with unresolved D. The germline CDR1 and CDR2 sequences are KGHDR and SFDVKD. CDR3 size: 13 residues. Trimming took 9 bases from V and 5 from J, leaving 12 bases between them.

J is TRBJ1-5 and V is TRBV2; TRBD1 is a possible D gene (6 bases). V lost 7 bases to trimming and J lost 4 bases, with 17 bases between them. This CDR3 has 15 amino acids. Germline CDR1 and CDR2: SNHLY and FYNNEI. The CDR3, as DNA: TGTGCCAGCACCCAAGGGGGGGCTGAGAATCAGCCCCAGCATTTT. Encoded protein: CASTQGGAENQPQHF.

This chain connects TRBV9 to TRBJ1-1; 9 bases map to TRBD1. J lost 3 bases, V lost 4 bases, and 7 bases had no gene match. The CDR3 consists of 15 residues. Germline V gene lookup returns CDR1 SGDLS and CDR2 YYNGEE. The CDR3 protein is CASSPRTGDYTEAFF. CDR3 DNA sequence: TGTGCCAGCAGCCCACGGACAGGGGACTACACTGAAGCTTTCTTT.

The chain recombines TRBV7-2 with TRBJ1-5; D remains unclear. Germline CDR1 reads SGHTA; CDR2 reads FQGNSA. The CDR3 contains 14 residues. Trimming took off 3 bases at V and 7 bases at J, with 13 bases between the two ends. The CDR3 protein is CASSFTSVGQPQHF. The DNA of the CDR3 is TGTGCCAGCAGCTTCACTTCGGTTGGGCAGCCCCAGCATTTT.